A single T cell receptor (beta chain) is shown here with its context. This sample was taken from a study of blood T cell repertoires in COVID-19. Looking at the study overall: Specimens from acute and convalescent COVID-19 originated in the United States, Italy and Spain.

The length of the CDR3 is 16 residues. Trimming left V 3 bases short and J 6 bases short, with 17 bases between. Germline V gene sequence: CDR1 LGHNA, CDR2 YNFKEQ. This table comes from immunoSEQ multiplex PCR, and its TCRdb copy is limited to in-frame clones, with some not included. Of 52,000 or so clones in the sample, approximately 90% were seen once. This sequence joins TRBV4-2 and TRBJ1-4; D perhaps matches TRBD1 (6 bases). The receptor was derived from a woman in her 70s with active COVID-19. Sequences were obtained from peripheral blood. The CDR3 DNA is TGTGCCAGCAGCCATGGGACGACGGCAGGGGATGAAAAACTGTTTTTT. Amino acids: CASSHGTTAGDEKLFF.